This TCR beta chain originates from a study of blood T cells in healthy people across ages. General study results and limits: Naive T cell percentage and TCR beta diversity correlated strongly.

In regard to this clonotype: Its cognate antigen is unknown.

A second 7 to 11 cycle PCR used barcoded and J-beta primers. TCRdb called the 5' RACE reads again in MiXCR, with one record for every CDR3 protein. This repertoire shows 800,000 to 950,000 distinct CDR3 sequences, around 29% found once; its top ten account for roughly a tenth. This same sample was also taken into another study, of T cells of mothers and their children. That study adds: The study sampled a few healthy Caucasian mothers and their six children.

This TCR derives from a woman in her forties in good health. The sample was blood.

In DNA form, the CDR3 reads TGTGCCAGCAGCTTATCGGACAGCGACTACAATGAGCAGTTCTTC. Translating it yields CASSLSDSDYNEQFF. The chain couples TRBV11-2 to TRBJ2-1; weak D call: TRBD1 (6 bases). Looked up from germline, CDR1 is SGHAT and CDR2 is FQNNGV. This CDR3 is 15 amino acids long. With 2 bases removed from V and 3 bases from J, the gap between germline ends came to 11 bases.